One and the same sample provided the 29 T cell receptor beta chains below, sequenced in a study of cytomegalovirus exposure and HLA in healthy donors. Primers included in the PCR were 60 Vbeta and 13 Jbeta primers. Libraries were prepared by immunoSEQ multiplex PCR; TCRdb keeps only in-frame clonotypes and omits some of them. The data show about 120,000 clones, around 70% seen once. Sequencing used PBMCs. Receptors originate from a woman aged 18 to 35 in good health and CMV-seronegative.

This rearrangement joins TRBV9 to TRBJ1-2; TRBD1 is a possible D gene (5 bases). Trimming removed 3 bases from V and 1 base from J, with 13 bases in between. Germline V lookup: CDR1 SGDLS, CDR2 YYNGEE. The CDR3 length is 15 residues. CDR3 nucleotides: TGTGCCAGCAGCGAGGGACTGACCCTTAACTATGGCTACACCTTC. It yields the protein CASSEGLTLNYGYTF.

This clone was picked up one time. This chain links TRBV10-3 with TRBJ1-1, with D hard to call. V was trimmed by 11 bases and J by 6 bases, leaving 13 bases between them. This CDR3 spans 11 amino acids. CDR1 and CDR2 from the germline V gene are ENHRY and SYGVKD. The DNA of the CDR3 is TGTGCCGCCTCTGGAGGACCTGAAGCTTTCTTT. It encodes CAASGGPEAFF.

The gene calls are TRBV29-1 and TRBJ2-3, with 12 bases lining up with TRBD2. The V and J ends lost 7 bases and 4 bases, in that order; junction bases with no gene match: 6. Germline V gene lookup returns CDR1 SQVTM and CDR2 ANQGSEA. This CDR3 contains 14 residues. The CDR3 DNA reads TGCAGCGCGAGGACTAGCGGGGCCTCAGATACGCAGTATTTT. It translates to CSARTSGASDTQYF.

This rearrangement joins TRBV6-1 to TRBJ1-1; 7 nucleotides match TRBD1. The CDR3 has 14 amino acids. Germline values: CDR1 MNHNS, CDR2 SASEGT. Unmatched junction bases numbered 7, after V lost 6 bases and J lost 3 bases. In DNA, the CDR3 is TGTGCCAGCAGAAAAAGACAGGGAGACACTGAAGCTTTCTTT. Its translation: CASRKRQGDTEAFF.

On this clone: Within the sample, other DNA sequences also encode this same CDR3. The chain links TRBV15 to TRBJ1-5, with 7 bases aligning to TRBD1. This CDR3 region has 15 residues. Germline CDR1 reads LNHNV; CDR2 reads YYDKDF (reference sequence). V gave up 0 bases and J gave up 2 bases; unmatched junction bases: 1. CDR3 residues: CATSRDGTGNQPQHF. DNA of the CDR3: TGTGCCACCAGCAGAGATGGGACAGGCAATCAGCCCCAGCATTTT.

The V call is TRBV6-5, the J call TRBJ1-6, with 8 bases that match TRBD1. The germline V gene has CDR1 MNHEY and CDR2 SVGAGI. CDR3 size: 16 residues. The V segment lost 2 bases and the J segment 7 bases; nucleotides outside the gene matches: 7. Here the CDR3 reads CASSYGQGSGNSPLHF. The CDR3 coding sequence is TGTGCCAGCAGTTACGGACAGGGTAGTGGGAATTCACCCCTCCACTTT.

The CDR3 is CASSTRQGISGANVLTF. The CDR3 DNA sequence: TGTGCCAGTAGTACTCGACAGGGTATATCTGGGGCCAACGTCCTGACTTTC. The chain carries TRBV19 and TRBJ2-6, with TRBD1 matching over 7 bases. The V segment lost 4 bases and the J segment 1 base; nucleotides outside the gene matches: 7. This CDR3 has 17 amino acids. Germline CDR1 LNHDA, CDR2 SQIVND (reference sequence).

V and J are TRBV5-4 and TRBJ2-7; D call uncertain. CDR1 SGHNT and CDR2 YYREEE come from the germline V gene (reference sequence). The CDR3 covers 12 residues. V was clipped by 2 bases and J by 3 bases, with 6 bases between them. CDR3 sequence: CASSLVGYEQYF. The DNA for the CDR3 is TGTGCCAGCAGCTTAGTCGGCTACGAGCAGTACTTC.

The rearrangement links TRBV6-5 to TRBJ1-1, with D unclear. CDR1 is MNHEY, CDR2 SVGAGI, per germline. The length of the CDR3 is 15 residues. V was clipped by 0 bases and J by 5 bases, with 13 bases between them. CDR3 sequence reads: CASSYSTEGRTEAFF. The CDR3 region has the DNA TGTGCCAGCAGTTACTCGACCGAGGGCCGGACTGAAGCTTTCTTT.

In this sample, this clone turned up once. The rearrangement uses TRBV7-2 and TRBJ2-7; TRBD1 agrees at 8 bases. Germline lookup yields CDR1 SGHTA and CDR2 FQGNSA. The CDR3 is made up of 17 amino acids. The ends lost 5 bases at V and 0 bases at J; junction bases unmatched: 12. CDR3 nucleotides: TGTGCCAGCAGCGGGGTGGCGGGACAGGTTGGCTCCTACGAGCAGTACTTC. The encoded protein is CASSGVAGQVGSYEQYF.

The chain employs TRBV20-1 and TRBJ1-1; D not certain. This CDR3 spans 10 amino acids. Germline V gene sequence: CDR1 DFQATT, CDR2 SNEGSKA (reference sequence). The germline V and J ends were trimmed by 0 bases and 10 bases, with 6 bases remaining between them. CDR3 sequence: CSARDVSAFF. As DNA, the CDR3 is TGCAGTGCTAGAGATGTATCAGCTTTCTTT.

The chain uses TRBV10-3 and TRBJ2-3; TRBD1 matches at 8 bases. The CDR3 has 15 residues. The germline V gene encodes CDR1 ENHRY and CDR2 SYGVKD. J gave up 2 bases and V 2 bases, and 3 bases lay outside the gene matches. CDR3 loop: CAISEGDRSTDTQYF. In DNA, the CDR3 is TGTGCCATCAGTGAGGGGGACAGGTCCACAGATACGCAGTATTTT.

The gene calls are TRBV18 and TRBJ1-2; perhaps TRBD1 as D (5 bases). The CDR3 extends over 13 amino acids. Germline V lookup: CDR1 KGHSH, CDR2 LQKENI. Trimming took 3 bases from V and 7 from J, leaving 12 bases between them. The CDR3 protein is CASSPEGTAGYTF. The CDR3, as DNA: TGTGCCAGCTCACCGGAGGGGACGGCTGGCTACACCTTC.

The gene calls are TRBV5-1 and TRBJ1-2; unclear D gene. V shed 4 bases and J shed 5 bases, with 21 bases lying between them. This CDR3 is built from 16 residues. Per the germline V gene, CDR1 is SGHRS and CDR2 is YFSETQ. The CDR3 spells CASSLPNRGGVYGYTF. CDR3 DNA sequence: TGCGCCAGCAGCCTGCCCAATCGCGGAGGAGTGTATGGCTACACCTTC.

The chain joins TRBV14 to TRBJ1-3, with D tentatively TRBD1 (5 bases). V was shortened by 4 bases and J by 0 bases, with 13 bases between the two germline ends. This CDR3 has 16 amino acids. Germline-derived CDR1 and CDR2 are SGHDN and FVKESK. CDR3 sequence (DNA): TGTGCCAGCAGCCTCAAGTGGGGGGGCTCTGGAAACACCATATATTTT. It specifies CASSLKWGGSGNTIYF.

This clone was observed a few times. V gene TRBV27 combines with J gene TRBJ1-4; a weak D match, TRBD1 (6 bases). The CDR3 totals 16 residues. The germline V gene encodes CDR1 MNHEY and CDR2 SMNVEV (reference sequence). V dropped 5 bases and J dropped 4 bases, with 17 bases sitting between them. This CDR3 reads CASSPLLGGNNEKLFF. The CDR3 DNA reads as TGTGCCAGCAGTCCGCTCCTAGGGGGAAATAATGAAAAACTGTTTTTT.

The genes are TRBV6-5 and TRBJ2-5, with D perhaps matching TRBD1 (6 bases). With 2 bases removed from V and 2 bases from J, the gap between germline ends came to 12 bases. The germline gives CDR1 MNHEY, CDR2 SVGAGI. CDR3 size: 15 residues. The CDR3 is CASSYTLDRQETQYF. CDR3 coding DNA: TGTGCCAGCAGTTACACCCTGGACAGACAAGAGACCCAGTACTTC.

A few counts support this clone. This chain connects TRBV2 to TRBJ2-7, with D unresolved. The CDR3 is made up of 12 amino acids. CDR1 and CDR2 from the germline V gene are SNHLY and FYNNEI. Trimming pared 5 bases from V and 7 bases from J, leaving 12 bases between. The DNA for the CDR3 is TGTGCCAGCAGTACTCCCGGGTCAGAGCAGTACTTC. Protein: CASSTPGSEQYF. The whole variable domain, filled in from reference TRBV2 and TRBJ2-7, reads EPEVTQTPSHQVTQMGQEVILRCVPISNHLYFYWYRQILGQKVEFLVSFYNNEISEKSEIFDDQFSVERPDGSNFTLKIRSTKLEDSAMYFCASSTPGSEQYFGPGTRLTVT.

The rearrangement joins TRBV30 to TRBJ1-3; D not resolved. Trimming pared 3 bases from V and 0 bases from J, leaving 6 bases between. Germline V gives CDR1 GTSNPN, CDR2 SVGIG (reference sequence). This CDR3 spans 13 amino acids. The CDR3 region is CAWRFGSGNTIYF. The CDR3 DNA is TGTGCCTGGAGATTCGGCTCTGGAAACACCATATATTTT.

There are a few counts of this clone. J is TRBJ2-6 and V is TRBV7-6; D remains unclear. Trimming took off 2 bases at V and 0 bases at J, with 14 bases between the two ends. The CDR3 is 18 amino acids. CDR1 SGHVS and CDR2 FNYEAQ come from the germline V gene. As DNA, the CDR3 is TGTGCCAGCAGCTTATCAATGACACTCAGCTCTGGGGCCAACGTCCTGACTTTC. Translation gives CASSLSMTLSSGANVLTF.

This sequence joins TRBV2 and TRBJ2-6; D not resolved. The V end was cut by 7 bases, the J end by 2 bases, with 9 bases between. Germline V gene lookup returns CDR1 SNHLY and CDR2 FYNNEI. This CDR3 is 14 amino acids long. CDR3 sequence reads: CASTEAPGANVLTF. In DNA, the CDR3 is TGTGCCAGCACAGAGGCTCCTGGGGCCAACGTCCTGACTTTC.

V usage is TRBV5-4 and J usage is TRBJ2-5; 7 bases line up with TRBD1. From germline, CDR1 is SGHNT and CDR2 YYREEE (reference sequence). This CDR3 has 14 amino acids. V trimming: 0 bases; J trimming: 5 bases; junction bases outside the gene matches: 4. The CDR3 loop is CASSLVGGGETQYF. The CDR3 nucleotides read TGTGCCAGCAGCTTGGTAGGGGGCGGGGAGACCCAGTACTTC.

The chain recombines TRBV19 with TRBJ1-1; D is unclear. The CDR3 spans 15 residues. Trimming removed 3 bases at V and 0 bases at J, with 11 bases between. Germline V gene lookup returns CDR1 LNHDA and CDR2 SQIVND (reference sequence). The CDR3 loop reads CASSISDKLNTEAFF. CDR3 nucleotide sequence: TGTGCCAGTAGTATTAGTGACAAATTGAACACTGAAGCTTTCTTT.

The chain couples TRBV9 to TRBJ1-1; 7 nucleotides align to TRBD1. The junction had 15 bases not matched to a gene; V was cut back by 4 bases and J by 0 bases. The CDR3 spans 18 residues. Germline V gene data show CDR1 as SGDLS and CDR2 as YYNGEE. The CDR3 loop reads CASSLSRDRIHMNTEAFF. The DNA of the CDR3 is TGTGCCAGCAGCCTGAGCCGGGACAGAATACATATGAACACTGAAGCTTTCTTT.

V usage is TRBV4-1 and J usage is TRBJ1-5, with TRBD1 matching over 7 bases. Germline CDR1 reads MGHRA; CDR2 reads YSYEKL. V shed 0 bases and J 5 bases; nucleotides not matched to a gene: 7. The length of the CDR3 is 16 residues. The CDR3 is CASSQDPGQPYQPQHF. The CDR3 nucleotides are TGCGCCAGCAGCCAAGACCCGGGACAGCCCTATCAGCCCCAGCATTTT.

This sequence joins TRBV2 and TRBJ1-2; the D gene is possibly TRBD1 (6 bases). Germline V gene data show CDR1 as SNHLY and CDR2 as FYNNEI. Trimming cost V 7 bases and J 6 bases, with 12 bases left between them. The length of the CDR3 is 12 residues. CDR3 residues: CASMNPGDGYTF. CDR3 coding DNA: TGTGCCAGCATGAACCCAGGGGATGGCTACACCTTC.

This clone came up a few times. This chain connects TRBV5-1 to TRBJ1-1, with D maybe TRBD1 (6 bases). The V end lost 3 bases, the J end lost 1 base, and 16 bases lay between the germline ends. The germline CDR1 and CDR2 sequences are SGHRS and YFSETQ. The CDR3 sequence is 16 residues long. CDR3 nucleotides: TGCGCCAGCAGCTCCCTACAGGGATTTAGGAACACTGAAGCTTTCTTT. It codes for CASSSLQGFRNTEAFF.

The chain employs TRBV7-2 and TRBJ2-1; possible D gene TRBD2, 7 bases. Germline V gene data show CDR1 as SGHTA and CDR2 as FQGNSA. The CDR3 runs to 16 residues. V lost 2 bases and J lost 8, with 19 bases in between. CDR3 amino acids: CASSLIVGGLGDEQFF. CDR3 nucleotides: TGTGCCAGCAGCTTAATAGTGGGGGGGCTGGGTGATGAGCAGTTCTTC.

This clone turned up a few times. The chain links TRBV4-1 to TRBJ2-5; 7 bases fit TRBD2. The V segment lost 4 bases and the J segment 5 bases; nucleotides outside the gene matches: 19. Per germline, CDR1 MGHRA and CDR2 YSYEKL. The CDR3 length is 18 residues. The CDR3 spells CASSRTGRGNLRRETQYF. The CDR3 nucleotides are TGCGCCAGCAGCCGGACCGGGCGGGGGAACCTCAGGAGGGAGACCCAGTACTTC.